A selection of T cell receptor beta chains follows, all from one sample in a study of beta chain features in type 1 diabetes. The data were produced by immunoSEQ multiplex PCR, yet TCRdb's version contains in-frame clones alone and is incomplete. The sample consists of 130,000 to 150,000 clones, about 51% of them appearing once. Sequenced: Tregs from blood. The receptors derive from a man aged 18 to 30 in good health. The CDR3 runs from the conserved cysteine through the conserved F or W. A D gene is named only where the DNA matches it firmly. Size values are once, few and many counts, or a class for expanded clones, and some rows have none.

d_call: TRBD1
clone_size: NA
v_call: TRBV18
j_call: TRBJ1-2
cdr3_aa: CASSPRTGHPDYTF
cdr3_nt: TGTGCCAGCTCACCTCGGACAGGGCATCCAGACTACACCTTC

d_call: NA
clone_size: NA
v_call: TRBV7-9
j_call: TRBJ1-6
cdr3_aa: CASSSQATYNSPLHF
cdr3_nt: TGTGCCAGCAGCTCCCAGGCTACCTATAATTCACCCCTCCACTTT

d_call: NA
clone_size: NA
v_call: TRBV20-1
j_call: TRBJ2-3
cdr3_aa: CSARDFGAQYF
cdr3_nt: TGCAGTGCTAGAGACTTCGGTGCGCAGTATTTT

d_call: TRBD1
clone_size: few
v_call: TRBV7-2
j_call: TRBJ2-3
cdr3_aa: CASSPRQGKNTQYF
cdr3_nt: TGTGCCAGCAGTCCGAGACAGGGGAAAAATACGCAGTATTTT

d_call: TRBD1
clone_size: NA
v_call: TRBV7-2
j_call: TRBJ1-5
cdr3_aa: CASSPTGGGEPQHF
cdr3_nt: TGTGCCAGCAGCCCCACAGGGGGCGGAGAGCCCCAGCATTTT

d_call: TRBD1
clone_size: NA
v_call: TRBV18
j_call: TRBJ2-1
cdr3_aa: CASSSWTGGSSYNEQFF
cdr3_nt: TGTGCCAGCTCCTCGTGGACAGGGGGGAGCTCCTACAATGAGCAGTTCTTC

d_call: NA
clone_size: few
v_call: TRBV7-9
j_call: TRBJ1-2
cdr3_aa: CASSLAGNRVRDGYTF
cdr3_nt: TGTGCCAGCAGCTTAGCCGGAAACAGGGTTAGGGATGGCTACACCTTC

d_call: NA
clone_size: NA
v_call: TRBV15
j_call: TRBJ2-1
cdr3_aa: CATSKRTASYNEQFF
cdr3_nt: TGTGCCACCAGCAAGCGGACAGCCTCCTACAATGAGCAGTTCTTC

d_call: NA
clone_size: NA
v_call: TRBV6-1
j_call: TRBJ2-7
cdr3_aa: CASRDTSYEQYF
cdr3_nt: TGTGCCAGTCGGGACACCTCCTACGAGCAGTACTTC

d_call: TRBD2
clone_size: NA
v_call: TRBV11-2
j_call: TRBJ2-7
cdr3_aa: CATEWGGDTDEQYF
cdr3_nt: TGTGCCACCGAATGGGGGGGAGACACGGACGAGCAGTACTTC

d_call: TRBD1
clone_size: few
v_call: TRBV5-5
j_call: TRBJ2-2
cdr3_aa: CASSLGDRGTTGELFF
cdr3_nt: TGTGCCAGCAGCTTGGGGGACAGGGGGACCACCGGGGAGCTGTTTTTT

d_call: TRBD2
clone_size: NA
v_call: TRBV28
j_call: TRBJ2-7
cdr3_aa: CASSPTSGISYEQYF
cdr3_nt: TGTGCCAGCAGTCCCACTAGCGGGATCTCCTACGAGCAGTACTTC

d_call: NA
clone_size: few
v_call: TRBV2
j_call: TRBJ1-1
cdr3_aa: CASKRESRMNTEAFF
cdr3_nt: TGTGCCAGCAAAAGGGAGTCTAGAATGAACACTGAAGCTTTCTTT

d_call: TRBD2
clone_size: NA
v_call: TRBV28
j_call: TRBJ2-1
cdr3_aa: CASSSSGRAASEQFF
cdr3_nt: TGTGCCAGCAGCTCCAGCGGGAGGGCCGCTAGTGAGCAGTTCTTC

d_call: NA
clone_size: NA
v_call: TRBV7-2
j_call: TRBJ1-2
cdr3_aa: CASSLAGMGPGYTF
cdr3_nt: TGTGCCAGCAGCTTAGCCGGTATGGGGCCGGGCTACACCTTC

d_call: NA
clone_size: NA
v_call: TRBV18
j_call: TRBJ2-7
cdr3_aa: CASSPSNYEQYF
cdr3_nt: TGTGCCAGCTCACCGTCAAACTACGAGCAGTACTTC

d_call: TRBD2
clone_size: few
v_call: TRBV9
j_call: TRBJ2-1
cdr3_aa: CASSVEAGGVYNEQFF
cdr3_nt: TGTGCCAGCAGCGTCGAAGCGGGAGGGGTGTACAATGAGCAGTTCTTC

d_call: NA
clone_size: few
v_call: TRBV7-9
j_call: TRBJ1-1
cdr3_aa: CASSLARTLNVVTEAFF
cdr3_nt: TGTGCCAGCAGCTTAGCGCGCACGCTTAATGTGGTTACTGAAGCTTTCTTT

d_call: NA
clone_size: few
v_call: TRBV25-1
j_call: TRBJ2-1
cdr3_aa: CASSTGFNEQFF
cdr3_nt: TGTGCCAGCAGTACAGGGTTCAATGAGCAGTTCTTC

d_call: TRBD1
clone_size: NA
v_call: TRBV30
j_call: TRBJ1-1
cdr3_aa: CAWSPWTGGMDTEAFF
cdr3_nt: TGTGCCTGGAGCCCGTGGACAGGGGGGATGGACACTGAAGCTTTCTTT

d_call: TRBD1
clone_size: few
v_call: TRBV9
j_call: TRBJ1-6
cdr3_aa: CASSAGTGVSPLHF
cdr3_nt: TGTGCCAGCAGCGCCGGGACAGGGGTTTCACCCCTCCACTTT

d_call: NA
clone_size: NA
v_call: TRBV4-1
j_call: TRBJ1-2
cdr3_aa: CASSQIPGYYNYGYTF
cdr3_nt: TGCGCCAGCAGCCAAATTCCGGGGTATTACAACTATGGCTACACCTTC

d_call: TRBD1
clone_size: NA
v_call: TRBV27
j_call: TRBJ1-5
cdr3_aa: CASSSRTGAQHF
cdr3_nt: TGTGCCAGCAGTTCGCGGACAGGGGCCCAGCATTTT

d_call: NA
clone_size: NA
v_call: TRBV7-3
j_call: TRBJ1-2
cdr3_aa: CASSSRQGSNYGYTF
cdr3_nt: TGTGCCAGCAGCTCCCGGCAGGGCTCTAACTATGGCTACACCTTC

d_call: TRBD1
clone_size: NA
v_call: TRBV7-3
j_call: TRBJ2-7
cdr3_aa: CASSLARGHSYEQYF
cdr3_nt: TGTGCCAGCAGCTTAGCCAGGGGGCACTCCTACGAGCAGTACTTC

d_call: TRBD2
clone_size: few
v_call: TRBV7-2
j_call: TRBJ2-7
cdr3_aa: CASSSIPGTSGLRAGEQYF
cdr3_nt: TGTGCCAGCAGCTCCATCCCGGGGACTAGCGGACTTCGGGCGGGGGAGCAGTACTTC